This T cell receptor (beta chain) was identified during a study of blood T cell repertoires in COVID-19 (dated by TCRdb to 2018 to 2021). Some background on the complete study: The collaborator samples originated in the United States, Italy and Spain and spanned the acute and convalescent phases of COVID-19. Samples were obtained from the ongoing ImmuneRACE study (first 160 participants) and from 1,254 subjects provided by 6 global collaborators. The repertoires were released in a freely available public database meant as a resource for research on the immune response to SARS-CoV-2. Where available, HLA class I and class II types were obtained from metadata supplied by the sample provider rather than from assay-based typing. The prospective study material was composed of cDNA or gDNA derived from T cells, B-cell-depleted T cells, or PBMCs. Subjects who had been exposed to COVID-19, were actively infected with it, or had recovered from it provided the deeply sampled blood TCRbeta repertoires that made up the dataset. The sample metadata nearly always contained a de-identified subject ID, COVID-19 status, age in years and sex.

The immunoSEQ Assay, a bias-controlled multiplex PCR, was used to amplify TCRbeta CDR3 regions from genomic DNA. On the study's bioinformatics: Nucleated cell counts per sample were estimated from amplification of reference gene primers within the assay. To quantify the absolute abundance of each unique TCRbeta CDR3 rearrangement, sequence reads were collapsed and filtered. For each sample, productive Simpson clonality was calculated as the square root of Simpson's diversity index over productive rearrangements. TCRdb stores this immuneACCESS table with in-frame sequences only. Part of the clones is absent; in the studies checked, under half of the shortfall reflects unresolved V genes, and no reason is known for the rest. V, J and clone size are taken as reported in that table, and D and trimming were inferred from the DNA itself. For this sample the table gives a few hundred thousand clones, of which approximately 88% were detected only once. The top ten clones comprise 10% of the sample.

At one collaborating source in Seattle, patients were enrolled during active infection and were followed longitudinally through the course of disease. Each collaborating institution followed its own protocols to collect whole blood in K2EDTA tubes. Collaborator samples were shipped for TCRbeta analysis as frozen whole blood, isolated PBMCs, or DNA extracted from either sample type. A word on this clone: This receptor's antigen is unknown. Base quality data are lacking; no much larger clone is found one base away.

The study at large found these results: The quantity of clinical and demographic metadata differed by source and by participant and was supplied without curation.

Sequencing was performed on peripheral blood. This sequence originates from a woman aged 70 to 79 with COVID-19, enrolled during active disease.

The CDR3 is CASSLDFWANYGYTF. DNA sequence: TGCGCCAGCAGCTTGGACTTTTGGGCCAACTATGGCTACACCTTC. The sequence links TRBV5-1 to TRBJ1-2; the D gene cannot be named for sure. The CDR3 covers 15 residues, taking in both the cysteine and the phenylalanine. Solely the CDR3 DNA is kept, with 45 bases framed from the first base. The junction carries 11 bases between V and J, which are trimmed by 0 bases and 2 bases respectively. For CDR1 and CDR2, the germline V gene lists SGHRS and YFSETQ.